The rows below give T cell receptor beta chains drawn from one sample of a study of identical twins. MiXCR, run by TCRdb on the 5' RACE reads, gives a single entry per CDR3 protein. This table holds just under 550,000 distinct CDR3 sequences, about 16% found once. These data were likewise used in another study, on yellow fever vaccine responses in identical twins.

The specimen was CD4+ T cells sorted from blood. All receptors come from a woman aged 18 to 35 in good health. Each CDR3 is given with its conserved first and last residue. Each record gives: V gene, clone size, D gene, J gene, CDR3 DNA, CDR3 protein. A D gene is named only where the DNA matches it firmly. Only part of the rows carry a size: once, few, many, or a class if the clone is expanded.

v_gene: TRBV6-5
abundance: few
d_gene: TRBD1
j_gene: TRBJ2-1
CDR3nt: TGTGCCAGCAGTTACCTCGGACAGGGATTCTTC
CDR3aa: CASSYLGQGFF

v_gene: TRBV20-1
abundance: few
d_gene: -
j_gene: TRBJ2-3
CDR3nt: TGCAGTGCTAGAGATCGGTTGACAACTAGCACAGATACGCAGTATTTT
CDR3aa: CSARDRLTTSTDTQYF

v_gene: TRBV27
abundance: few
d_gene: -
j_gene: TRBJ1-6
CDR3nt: TGTGCCAGCAGTTTAAGTATGTATTCACCCCTCCACTTT
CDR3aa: CASSLSMYSPLHF

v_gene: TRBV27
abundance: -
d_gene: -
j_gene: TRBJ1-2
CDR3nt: TGTGCCAGCAGTTTATCCGGGACTAAACACTATGGCTACACCTTC
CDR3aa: CASSLSGTKHYGYTF

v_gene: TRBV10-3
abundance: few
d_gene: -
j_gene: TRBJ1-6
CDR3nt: TGTGCCATCAGTGAGTCCGGGGGCGGGATGAATTCACCCCTCCACTTT
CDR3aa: CAISESGGGMNSPLHF

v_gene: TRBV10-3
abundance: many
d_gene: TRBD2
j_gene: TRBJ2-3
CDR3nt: TGTGCCTTCAGCCCACTAGCGGGAGGAGATACGCAGTATTTT
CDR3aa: CAFSPLAGGDTQYF

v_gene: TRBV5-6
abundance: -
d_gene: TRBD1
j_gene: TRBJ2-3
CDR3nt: TGTGCCAGCAGCTTTCGCGGGACAGGGCCAGTAGATACGCAGTATTTT
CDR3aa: CASSFRGTGPVDTQYF

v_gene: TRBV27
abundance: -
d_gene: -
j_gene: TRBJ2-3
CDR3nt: TGTGCCAGCAGTTCCCCCCGGCGGGGCGGAGCAGATACGCAGTATTTT
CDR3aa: CASSSPRRGGADTQYF

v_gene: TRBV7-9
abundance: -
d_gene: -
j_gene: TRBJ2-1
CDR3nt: TGTGCCAGCAGCTTGTTTGCGGGTGAGCAGTTCTTC
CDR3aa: CASSLFAGEQFF

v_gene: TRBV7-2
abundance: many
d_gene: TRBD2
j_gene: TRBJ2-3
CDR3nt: TGTGCCAGCAGCCCGCGGACTAGCGGGACCTTCCCAGATACGCAGTATTTT
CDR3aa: CASSPRTSGTFPDTQYF

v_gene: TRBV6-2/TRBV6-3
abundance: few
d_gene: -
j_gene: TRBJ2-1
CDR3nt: TGTGCCAGCAGAGCCGATGAGGTCTACAATGAGCAGTTCTTC
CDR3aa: CASRADEVYNEQFF

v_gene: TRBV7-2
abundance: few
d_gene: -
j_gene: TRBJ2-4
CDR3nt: TGTGCCAGCAGCGGGAGTGGCCCAGCGGCCAAAAACATTCAGTACTTC
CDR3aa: CASSGSGPAAKNIQYF

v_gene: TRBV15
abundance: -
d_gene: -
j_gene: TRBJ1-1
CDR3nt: TGTGCCACCAGCAGAGAGCAGGGGCGATCGAACACTGAAGCTTTCTTT
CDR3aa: CATSREQGRSNTEAFF

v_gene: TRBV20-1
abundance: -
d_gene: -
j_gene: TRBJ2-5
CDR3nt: TGCAGTGCTCCACACCTAATTCACGGGACCCAGTACTTC
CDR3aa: CSAPHLIHGTQYF

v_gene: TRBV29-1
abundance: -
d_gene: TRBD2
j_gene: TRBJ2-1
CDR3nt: TGCAGCGTTGGATGGACTAGCGGGAGAAGAGGGGGTGGTTACAATGAGCAGTTCTTC
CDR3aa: CSVGWTSGRRGGGYNEQFF

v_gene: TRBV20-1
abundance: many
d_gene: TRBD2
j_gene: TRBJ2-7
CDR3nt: TGCAGTGCTAGAGGGACTAGCGGGAGGGCCCTCTACGAGCAGTACTTC
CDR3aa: CSARGTSGRALYEQYF

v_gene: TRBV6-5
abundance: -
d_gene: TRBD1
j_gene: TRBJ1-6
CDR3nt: TGTGCCAGCAGTTACAACCTGGGACAGGGAAGTTCACCCCTCCACTTT
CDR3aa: CASSYNLGQGSSPLHF

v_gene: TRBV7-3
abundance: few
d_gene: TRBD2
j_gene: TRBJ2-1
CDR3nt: TGTGCCAGCAGCCTCTCCGCGGGAGGGAAAAATGAGCAGTTCTTC
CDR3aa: CASSLSAGGKNEQFF

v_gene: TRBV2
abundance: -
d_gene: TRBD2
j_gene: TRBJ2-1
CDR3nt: TGTGCCAGCAGTAAAACTAGCGGGGGGAACAATGAGCAGTTCTTC
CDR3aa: CASSKTSGGNNEQFF

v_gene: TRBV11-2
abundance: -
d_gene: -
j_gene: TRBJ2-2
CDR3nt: TGTGCCAGTAGGAGGGGGCGCGATTCCTCCGGGGAGCTGTTTTTT
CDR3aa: CASRRGRDSSGELFF

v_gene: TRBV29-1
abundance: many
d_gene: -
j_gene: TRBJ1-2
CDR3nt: TGCAGCGTTGAGCAGGGTTGGGATGGCTACACCTTC
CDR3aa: CSVEQGWDGYTF

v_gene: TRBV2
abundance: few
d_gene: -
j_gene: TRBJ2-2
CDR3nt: TGTGCCAGCAGTGGGCAGGCCGCGAACACCGGGGAGCTGTTTTTT
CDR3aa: CASSGQAANTGELFF

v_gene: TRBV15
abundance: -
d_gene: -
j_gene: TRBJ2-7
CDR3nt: TGTGCCACCAGCAGAAACAGGGAGAGCTCCTACGAGCAGTACTTC
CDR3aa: CATSRNRESSYEQYF

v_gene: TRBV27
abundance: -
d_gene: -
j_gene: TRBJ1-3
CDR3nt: TGTGCCAGCAGCCTACGGGGAGTCTCTGGAAACACCATATATTTT
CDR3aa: CASSLRGVSGNTIYF

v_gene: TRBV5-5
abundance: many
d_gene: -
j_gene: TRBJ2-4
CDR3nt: TGTGCCAGCAGCTTGGCGACCACCGGATACATTCAGTACTTC
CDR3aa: CASSLATTGYIQYF

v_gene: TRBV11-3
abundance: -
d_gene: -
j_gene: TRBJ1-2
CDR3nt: TGTGCCAGCAGCTTAGGCGGCTCTGGAGGCTCGGCCTTC
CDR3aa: CASSLGGSGGSAF